This TCR beta chain came from a study of blood T cell repertoires in COVID-19. Study-level information: COVID-19 samples collected from the United States, Italy and Spain covered acute and convalescent phases. PBMCs, B-cell-depleted T cells, or T cells provided the cDNA or gDNA that made up the material.

V lost 5 bases and J lost 0, with 11 bases in between. CDR1 and CDR2 (germline): MNHEY, SMNVEV (reference sequence). The CDR3 has 15 residues. Original handling: Researchers report that nucleated cell counts were estimated from reference gene primer amplification. Assay used: immunoSEQ multiplex PCR; TCRdb lists only in-frame clones, some missing. The V and J calls and clone size were taken over from that table, and D and trimming were inferred from the DNA. This sample carries about 80,000 clones, around 90% of them seen once, and the ten largest clones take around 7.9%. The chain links TRBV27 to TRBJ2-4; no firm D call. The source of this sequence is a man aged 25 to 40 with acute or convalescent COVID-19. The sequencing sample was made of peripheral blood. The CDR3 is CASSPRSLAKNIQYF. The CDR3 DNA is TGTGCCAGCAGTCCCCGTAGCCTAGCCAAAAACATTCAGTACTTC.